This TCR beta chain was sequenced for a study of blood T cell repertoires in COVID-19. Study as a whole: The study drew acute and convalescent COVID-19 samples from the United States, Italy and Spain. The analysed material was cDNA or gDNA that came from T cells, B-cell-depleted T cells, or PBMCs.

V shed 4 bases and J 3 bases; nucleotides not matched to a gene: 1. The CDR3 is 13 amino acids. Germline V gene data show CDR1 as MGHRA and CDR2 as YSYEKL. Authors' processing steps: Counts of nucleated cells, estimated from reference gene primer amplification, were obtained. Assay used: immunoSEQ multiplex PCR; TCRdb lists only in-frame clones, some missing. V, J and clone size are taken as reported in that table, and D and trimming were inferred from the DNA itself. There are 95,000 to 150,000 clones in the sample; about nine tenths occur only once, and 3.5% to 5% lies in the top ten. J is TRBJ2-5 and V is TRBV4-1; 8 bases align to TRBD2. The receptor was derived from a man aged 40-50 years with acute or convalescent COVID-19. The specimen sequenced was peripheral blood. The CDR3 loop is CASSPTSEETQYF. The CDR3 coding sequence is TGCGCCAGCAGCCCGACTAGCGAAGAGACCCAGTACTTC.